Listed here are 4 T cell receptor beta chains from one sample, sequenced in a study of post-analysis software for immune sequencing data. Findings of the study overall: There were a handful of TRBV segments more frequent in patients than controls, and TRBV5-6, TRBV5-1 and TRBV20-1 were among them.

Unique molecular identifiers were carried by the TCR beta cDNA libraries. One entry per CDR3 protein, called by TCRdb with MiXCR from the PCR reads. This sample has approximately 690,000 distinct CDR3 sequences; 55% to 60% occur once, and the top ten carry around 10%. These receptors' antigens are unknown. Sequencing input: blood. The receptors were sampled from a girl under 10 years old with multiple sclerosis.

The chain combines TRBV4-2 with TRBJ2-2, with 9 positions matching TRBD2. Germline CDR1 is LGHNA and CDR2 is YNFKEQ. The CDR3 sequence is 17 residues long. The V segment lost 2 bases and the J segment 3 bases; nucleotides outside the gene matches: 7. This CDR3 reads CASSQSGLARYTGELFF. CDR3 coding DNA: TGTGCCAGCAGCCAATCCGGACTAGCGCGCTACACCGGGGAGCTGTTTTTT.

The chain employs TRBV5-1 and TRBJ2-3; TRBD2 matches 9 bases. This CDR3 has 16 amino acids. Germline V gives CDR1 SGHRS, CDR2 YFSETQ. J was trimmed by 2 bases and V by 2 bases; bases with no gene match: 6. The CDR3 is CASSFQTSGNTDTQYF. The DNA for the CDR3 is TGCGCCAGCAGCTTCCAGACTAGCGGAAACACAGATACGCAGTATTTT. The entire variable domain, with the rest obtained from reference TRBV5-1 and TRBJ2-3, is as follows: KAGVTQTPRYLIKTRGQQVTLSCSPISGHRSVSWYQQTPGQGLQFLFEYFSETQRNKGNFPGRFSGRQFSNSRSEMNVSTLELGDSALYLCASSFQTSGNTDTQYFGPGTRLTVL.

CDR3 loop: CASIVGRGVGSYNEQFF. In DNA, the CDR3 is TGTGCCAGCATTGTCGGGCGGGGAGTTGGGTCCTACAATGAGCAGTTCTTC. The chain carries TRBV11-2 and TRBJ2-1, with D possibly matching TRBD2 (6 bases). Trimming left V 7 bases short and J 1 base short, with 20 bases between. The CDR3 sequence is 17 residues long. The germline CDR1 and CDR2 sequences are SGHAT and FQNNGV. The variable domain in full, completed from reference TRBV11-2 and TRBJ2-1, reads EAGVAQSPRYKIIEKRQSVAFWCNPISGHATLYWYQQILGQGPKLLIQFQNNGVVDDSQLPKDRFSAERLKGVDSTLKIQPAKLEDSAVYLCASIVGRGVGSYNEQFFGPGTRLTVL.

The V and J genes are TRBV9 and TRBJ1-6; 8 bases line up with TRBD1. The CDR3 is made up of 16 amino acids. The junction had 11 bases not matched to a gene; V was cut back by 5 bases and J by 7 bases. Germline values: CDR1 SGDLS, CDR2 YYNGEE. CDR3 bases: TGTGCCAGCAGTCCCGGACAGGGCATCGGCAATTCACCCCTCCACTTT. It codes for CASSPGQGIGNSPLHF. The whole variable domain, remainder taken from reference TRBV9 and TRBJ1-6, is DSGVTQTPKHLITATGQRVTLRCSPRSGDLSVYWYQQSLDQGLQFLIQYYNGEERAKGNILERFSAQQFPDLHSELNLSSLELGDSALYFCASSPGQGIGNSPLHFGNGTRLTVT.